This T cell receptor (beta chain) was recovered during a study of T cells expressing NK-cell markers. Study-level information: Seven sequenced donors out of eight were HCMV-seropositive, one seronegative.

TCRdb reprocessed the 5' RACE reads; each CDR3 protein has one entry and no DNA is given. The table gives hundreds of thousands of distinct CDR3 sequences; the top ten clones make up more than 7% of it. In regard to this clonotype: Its specificity is not known.

The study's findings and limits: Where several donors were concerned, these clonotypes also led the CD3+CD56-NKG2C+ fraction.

Germline-derived CDR1 and CDR2 are SGHRS and YFSETQ. The CDR3 totals 15 residues. The sequencing input was blood T cells: a sorted CD56 or NKG2C T cell subset, CD4+ or CD8+ T cells, or bulk PBMC T cells (not recorded which). The chain uses TRBV5-1 and TRBJ2-2; the TRBD2 assignment by TCRdb is unverifiable without DNA. The TCR was taken from a woman between 18 and 69 years old in good health. The CDR3 sequence: CASSSGPGTTGELFF.